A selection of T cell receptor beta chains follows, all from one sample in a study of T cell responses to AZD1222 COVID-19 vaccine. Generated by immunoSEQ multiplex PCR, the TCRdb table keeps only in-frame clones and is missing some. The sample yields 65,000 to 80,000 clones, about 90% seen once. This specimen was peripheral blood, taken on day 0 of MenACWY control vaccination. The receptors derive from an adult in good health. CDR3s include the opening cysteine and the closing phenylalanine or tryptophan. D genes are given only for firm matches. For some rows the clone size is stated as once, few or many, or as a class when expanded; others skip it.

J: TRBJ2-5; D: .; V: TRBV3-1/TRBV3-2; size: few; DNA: TGTGCCAGCAGCCAAGTGGAGGGATACGAGACCCAGTACTTC; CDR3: CASSQVEGYETQYF
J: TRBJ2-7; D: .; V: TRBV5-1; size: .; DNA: TGCGCCAGCAGCCCCCTGGCCCAGGGATCCAGAGCCTACGAGCAGTACTTC; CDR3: CASSPLAQGSRAYEQYF
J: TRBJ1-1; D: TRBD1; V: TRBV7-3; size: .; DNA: TGTGCCAGCAGCCCCGGACAGGAGAGTGAAGCTTTCTTT; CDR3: CASSPGQESEAFF
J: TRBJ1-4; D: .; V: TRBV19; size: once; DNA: TGTGCCAGTAGTAACCCCTTGATCCGGGGGTCTAATGAAAAACTGTTTTTT; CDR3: CASSNPLIRGSNEKLFF
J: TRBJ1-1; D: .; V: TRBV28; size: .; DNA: TGTGCCAGCAGTTTTCTGTTGACAGGACAGCGGAACACTGAAGCTTTCTTT; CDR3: CASSFLLTGQRNTEAFF
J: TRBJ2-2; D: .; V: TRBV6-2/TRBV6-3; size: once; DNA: TGTGCCAGCAGTAAGACAGTCGGGGAGCTGTTTTTT; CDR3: CASSKTVGELFF
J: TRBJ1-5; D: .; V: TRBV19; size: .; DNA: TGTGCCAGTAGTATAGATCGGGGTCACGGGCAGCCCCAGCATTTT; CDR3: CASSIDRGHGQPQHF
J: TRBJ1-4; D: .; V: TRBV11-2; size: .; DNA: TGTGCCAGCAGCTCGACCGCGGGGGCGAATGAAAAACTGTTTTTT; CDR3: CASSSTAGANEKLFF
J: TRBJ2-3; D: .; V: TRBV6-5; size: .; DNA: TGTGCCAGCAGGGCGGTATCAGATACGCAGTATTTT; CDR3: CASRAVSDTQYF
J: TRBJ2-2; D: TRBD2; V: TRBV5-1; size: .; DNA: TGCGCCAGCAGCCCCCGGGGACTAGCGGGGAACACCGGGGAGCTGTTTTTT; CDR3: CASSPRGLAGNTGELFF
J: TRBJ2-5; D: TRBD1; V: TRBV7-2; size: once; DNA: TGTGCCAGCGGCCCCGGGACAGGGGGAGAGACCCAGTACTTC; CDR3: CASGPGTGGETQYF
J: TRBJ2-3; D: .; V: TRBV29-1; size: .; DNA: TGCAGCGTTGAGCGGTCCCGCCCAGATACGCAGTATTTT; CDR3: CSVERSRPDTQYF
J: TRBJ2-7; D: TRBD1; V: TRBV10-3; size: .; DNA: TGTGCCATGGGAAGCCCGGGACAGGGATCCTACGAGCAGTACTTC; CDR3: CAMGSPGQGSYEQYF
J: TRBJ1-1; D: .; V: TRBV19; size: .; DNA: TGTGCCAGTAGTATCGGACCGCGCACTGAAGCTTTCTTT; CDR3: CASSIGPRTEAFF
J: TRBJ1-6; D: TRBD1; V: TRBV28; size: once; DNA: TGTGCCAGCAGACGATGGACAGGGAGGGATTCACCCCTCCACTTT; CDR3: CASRRWTGRDSPLHF
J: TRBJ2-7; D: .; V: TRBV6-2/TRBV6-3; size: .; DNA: TGTGCCAGCAGTAAACCGGACAAGACCTACGAGCAGTACTTC; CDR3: CASSKPDKTYEQYF
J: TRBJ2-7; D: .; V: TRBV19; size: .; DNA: TGTGCCAGTAGTGCAGGGGGGAGCTCCTACGAGCAGTACTTC; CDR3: CASSAGGSSYEQYF
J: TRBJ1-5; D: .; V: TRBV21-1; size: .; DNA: TGTGCCACCCCCCAGGGGACGAGCAATCAGCCCCAGCATTTT; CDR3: CATPQGTSNQPQHF
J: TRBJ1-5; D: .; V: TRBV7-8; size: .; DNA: TGTGCCAGCAGCTTAGCGCGAGGTATCGGCAATCAGCCCCAGCATTTT; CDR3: CASSLARGIGNQPQHF
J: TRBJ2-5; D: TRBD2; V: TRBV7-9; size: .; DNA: TGTGCCAGCAGCTTAGGGGAGCGGGGAGAAGAGACCCAGTACTTC; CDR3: CASSLGERGEETQYF
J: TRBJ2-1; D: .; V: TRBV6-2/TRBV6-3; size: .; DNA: TGTGCCAGCAGTCCCCGAGGTAGCCGGATTTTTGGTGAGCAGTTCTTC; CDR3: CASSPRGSRIFGEQFF
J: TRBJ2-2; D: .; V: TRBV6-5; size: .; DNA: TGTGCCAGCAGTCGAGGGGGTGGTCAGACCGGGGAGCTGTTTTTT; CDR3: CASSRGGGQTGELFF
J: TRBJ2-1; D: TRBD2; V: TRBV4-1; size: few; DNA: TGCGCCAGCAAGCTTGAGGCGGGGGGCTACAATGAGCAGTTCTTC; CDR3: CASKLEAGGYNEQFF
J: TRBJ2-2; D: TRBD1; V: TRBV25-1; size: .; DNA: TGTGCCAGCAGTTTAGGGACAGGGGACACCGGGGAGCTGTTTTTT; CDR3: CASSLGTGDTGELFF
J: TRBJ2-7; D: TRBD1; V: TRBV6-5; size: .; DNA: TGTGCCAGCAGTCAGACAGGGGGATACTACGAGCAGTACTTC; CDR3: CASSQTGGYYEQYF
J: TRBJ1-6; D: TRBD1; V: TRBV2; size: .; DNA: TGTGCCAGCAGTGAAAGGGGACAGGGAAATTCACCCCTCCACTTT; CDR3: CASSERGQGNSPLHF
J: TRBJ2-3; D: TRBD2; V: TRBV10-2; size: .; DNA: TGCGCCAGCACTCCCCGGGGGGGGGTAGATACGCAGTATTTT; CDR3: CASTPRGGVDTQYF
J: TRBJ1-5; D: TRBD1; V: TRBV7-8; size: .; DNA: TGTGCCAGCAGCTTAGTCGGACAGGGCAATCAGCCCCAGCATTTT; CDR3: CASSLVGQGNQPQHF
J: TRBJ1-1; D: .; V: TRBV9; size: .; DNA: TGTGCCAGCAGCGCAACCGGAGGGAACACTGAAGCTTTCTTT; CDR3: CASSATGGNTEAFF
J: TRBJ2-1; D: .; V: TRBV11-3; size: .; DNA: TGTGCCAGCAGCTTAGTGGTCAACAATGAGCAGTTCTTC; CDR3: CASSLVVNNEQFF
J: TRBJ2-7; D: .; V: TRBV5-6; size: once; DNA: TGTGCCAGCAGCTTGGCACGTAACGAGCAGTACTTC; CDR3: CASSLARNEQYF
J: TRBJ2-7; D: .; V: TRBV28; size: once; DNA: TGTGCCAGCACCCCCCCGACAGGTACCTACGAGCAGTACTTC; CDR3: CASTPPTGTYEQYF
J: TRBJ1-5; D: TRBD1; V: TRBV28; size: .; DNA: TGTGCCAGCACCACAGGGGGAGGCCAGCCCCAGCATTTT; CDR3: CASTTGGGQPQHF
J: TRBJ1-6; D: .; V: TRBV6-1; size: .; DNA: TGTGCCAGCAGTGAAGATGAGGGGCGAAATTCACCCCTCCACTTT; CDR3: CASSEDEGRNSPLHF
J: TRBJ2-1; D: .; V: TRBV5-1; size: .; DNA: TGCGCCAGCAGCTTGGAACAGTCCTACAATGAGCAGTTCTTC; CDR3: CASSLEQSYNEQFF
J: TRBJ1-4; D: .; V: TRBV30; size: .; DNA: TGTGCCTGGAGTCTATCACAGGGAGCAAATGAAAAACTGTTTTTT; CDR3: CAWSLSQGANEKLFF
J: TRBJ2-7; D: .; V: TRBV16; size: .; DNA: TGTGCCAGCAGCGGGACAAAAGTAACCTACGAGCAGTACTTC; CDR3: CASSGTKVTYEQYF
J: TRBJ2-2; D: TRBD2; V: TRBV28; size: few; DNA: TGTGCCAGCAGTTTCTACCCTAGCGGGGGTAACACCGGGGAGCTGTTTTTT; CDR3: CASSFYPSGGNTGELFF
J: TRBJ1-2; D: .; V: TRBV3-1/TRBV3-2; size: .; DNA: TGTGCCAGCAGCCAAGATAAGGGTGGGGATGGCTACACCTTC; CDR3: CASSQDKGGDGYTF
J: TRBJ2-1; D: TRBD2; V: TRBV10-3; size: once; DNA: TGTGCCATCAGTGGGGAGGGACTAGCGGGCAATGAGCAGTTCTTC; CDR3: CAISGEGLAGNEQFF
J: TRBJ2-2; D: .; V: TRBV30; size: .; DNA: TGTGCCTGGAGTGTGGGGGGTAGCACCGGGGAGCTGTTTTTT; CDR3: CAWSVGGSTGELFF
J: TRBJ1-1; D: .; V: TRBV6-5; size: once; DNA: TGTGCCAGCAGTGACTCGGCAAACAGGGAAGCTTTCTTT; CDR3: CASSDSANREAFF
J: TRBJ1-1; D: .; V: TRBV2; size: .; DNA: TGTGCCAGCAGTGAAGGGCAGGGCGACACTGAAGCTTTCTTT; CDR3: CASSEGQGDTEAFF